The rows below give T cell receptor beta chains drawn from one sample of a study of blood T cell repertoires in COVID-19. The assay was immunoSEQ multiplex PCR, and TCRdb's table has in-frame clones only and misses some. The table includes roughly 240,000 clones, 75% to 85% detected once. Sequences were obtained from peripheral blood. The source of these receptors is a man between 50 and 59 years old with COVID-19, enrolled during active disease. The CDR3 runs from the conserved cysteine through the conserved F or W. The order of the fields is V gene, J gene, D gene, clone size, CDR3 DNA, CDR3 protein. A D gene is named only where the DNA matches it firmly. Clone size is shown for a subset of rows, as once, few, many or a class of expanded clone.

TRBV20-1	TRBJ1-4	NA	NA	TGCAGTGCTAGTGATCGGAGGGCATCTAATGAAAAACTGTTTTTT	CSASDRRASNEKLFF
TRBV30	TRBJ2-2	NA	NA	TGTGCCTGGAGCCGTCCGGCCGGGGAGCTGTTTTTT	CAWSRPAGELFF
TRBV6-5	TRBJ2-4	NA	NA	TGTGCCAGCAGTTACTCGACAGGACATGGTGACATTCAGTACTTC	CASSYSTGHGDIQYF
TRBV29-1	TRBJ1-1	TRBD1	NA	TGCAGCGCCGGTGGGGACAGGGGCACTGAAGCTTTCTTT	CSAGGDRGTEAFF
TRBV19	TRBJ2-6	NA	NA	TGTGCCAGTAGCCCGGGGCAGGGGAACTCTGGGGCCAACGTCCTGACTTTC	CASSPGQGNSGANVLTF
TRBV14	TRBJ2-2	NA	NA	TGTGCCAGCAGCCAAGATATCGCCGGGGAGCTGTTTTTT	CASSQDIAGELFF
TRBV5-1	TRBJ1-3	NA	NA	TGCGCCAGCAGCCCCCTACAGGGACACACCATATATTTT	CASSPLQGHTIYF
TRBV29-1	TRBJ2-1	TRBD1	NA	TGCAGCGTTGTGAGGACAGGTTTCAATGAGCAGTTCTTC	CSVVRTGFNEQFF
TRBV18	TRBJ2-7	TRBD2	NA	TGTGCCAGCTCACCAGTCCTTCTCCCTATAGCGGGGGCAGGTGACGACGAGCAGTACTTC	CASSPVLLPIAGAGDDEQYF
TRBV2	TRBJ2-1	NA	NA	TGTGCCAGCAGGACGGACACGGACAACAATGAGCAGTTCTTC	CASRTDTDNNEQFF
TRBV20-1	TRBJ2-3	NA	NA	TGCAGTGTGGAGGTTTCTCGTACGCAGTATTTT	CSVEVSRTQYF
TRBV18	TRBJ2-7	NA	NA	TGTGCCAGCTCACCGAGTGGCCACAGGTCGACCTACGAGCAGTACTTC	CASSPSGHRSTYEQYF
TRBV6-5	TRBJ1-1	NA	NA	TGTGCCAGCAGTTACCCGGGGGGGACTAAGGCTTTCTTT	CASSYPGGTKAFF
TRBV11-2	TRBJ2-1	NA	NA	TGTGCCAGCAGCTTCGAGGCAGGGATTCATGAGCAGTTCTTC	CASSFEAGIHEQFF
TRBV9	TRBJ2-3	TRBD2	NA	TGTGCCAGCAGCGTAGCTAGCGGGGGGACGAATACGCAGTATTTT	CASSVASGGTNTQYF
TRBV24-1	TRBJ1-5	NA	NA	TGTGCCACCAGTGATTGGTCCAGGAATCAGCCCCAGCATTTT	CATSDWSRNQPQHF
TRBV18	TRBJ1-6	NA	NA	TGTGCCAGCTCACCGCGGGGGGGCAATTCACCCCTCCACTTT	CASSPRGGNSPLHF
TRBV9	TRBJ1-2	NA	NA	TGTGCCAGCAGCGTAGCTGGGGGGACGAGCTATGGCTACACCTTC	CASSVAGGTSYGYTF
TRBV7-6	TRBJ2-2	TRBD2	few	TGTGCCAGCAGCTTCTGGGCTAGCGGGGGGGCCAAGGTCACCGGGGAGCTGTTTTTT	CASSFWASGGAKVTGELFF
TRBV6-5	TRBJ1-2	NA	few	TGTGCCAGCAGTTACTCGAAGTGGGAGGGCTACACCTTC	CASSYSKWEGYTF
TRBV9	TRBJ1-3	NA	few	TGTGCCAGCAGTGTTTTCGGTGCTGGAAACACCATATATTTT	CASSVFGAGNTIYF
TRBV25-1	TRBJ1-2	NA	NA	TGTGCCAGCAACCAAGGGGACTATGGCTACACCTTC	CASNQGDYGYTF
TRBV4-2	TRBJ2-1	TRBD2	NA	TGTGCCAGCAGCCAAGGGGCGGGGGGATACAATGAGCAGTTCTTC	CASSQGAGGYNEQFF
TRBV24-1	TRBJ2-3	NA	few	TGTGCCACCAGTTTAGGGAGAAGTACAGATACGCAGTATTTT	CATSLGRSTDTQYF
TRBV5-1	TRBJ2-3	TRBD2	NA	TGCGCCAGCAGCCCTCGGACTAGCGGAGATACGCAGTATTTT	CASSPRTSGDTQYF
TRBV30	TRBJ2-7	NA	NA	TGTGCCTGGAGTGGAAGGGGACTCCCCTCTGATGAGCAGTACTTC	CAWSGRGLPSDEQYF
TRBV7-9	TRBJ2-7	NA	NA	TGTGCCAGCAGCTTAGACGTTGGGACTGACCCCTACGAGCAGTACTTC	CASSLDVGTDPYEQYF
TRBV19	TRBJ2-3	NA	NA	TGTGCCAGTAGTACCCACCGCGCGGATACGCAGTATTTT	CASSTHRADTQYF